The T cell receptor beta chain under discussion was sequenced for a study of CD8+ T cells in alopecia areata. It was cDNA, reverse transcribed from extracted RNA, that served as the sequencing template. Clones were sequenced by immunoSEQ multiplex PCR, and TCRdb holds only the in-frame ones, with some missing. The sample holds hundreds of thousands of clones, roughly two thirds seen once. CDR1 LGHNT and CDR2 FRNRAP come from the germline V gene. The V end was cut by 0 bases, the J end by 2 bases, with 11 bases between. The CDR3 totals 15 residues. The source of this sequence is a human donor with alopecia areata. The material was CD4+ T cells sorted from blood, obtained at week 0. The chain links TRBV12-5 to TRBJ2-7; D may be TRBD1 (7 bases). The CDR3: CASGLVAGQPYEQYF. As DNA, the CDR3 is TGTGCTAGTGGTTTGGTGGCGGGACAGCCCTACGAGCAGTACTTC.